This passage covers 6 T cell receptor beta chains from one sample sequenced in a study of beta chain features in type 1 diabetes. Reverse transcribing all isolated RNA meant expressed TCRB transcripts were sequenced. Clones were read by immunoSEQ multiplex PCR, and TCRdb kept only the in-frame ones, dropping some. The data contain 150,000 to 190,000 clones, roughly 10% of them singletons. Sample: central memory CD4+ T cells from blood. These receptor sequences come from a young man in good health.

The chain joins TRBV5-1 to TRBJ2-3; D unresolved. Trimming took off 3 bases at V and 9 bases at J, with 11 bases between the two ends. CDR3 size: 12 residues. CDR1 and CDR2 (germline): SGHRS, YFSETQ. CDR3 protein: CASSSWSGTQYF. In DNA form, the CDR3 reads TGCGCCAGCAGCTCTTGGTCGGGCACGCAGTATTTT.

This clone occurred many times. The genes are TRBV7-2 and TRBJ2-3; D unresolved. This CDR3 region has 14 residues. The V end lost 2 bases, the J end lost 6 bases, and 12 bases lay between the germline ends. Germline-derived CDR1 and CDR2 are SGHTA and FQGNSA. The CDR3 nucleotides are TGTGCCAGCAGCTTATTAGGGCCCGCGGATACGCAGTATTTT. It is translated as CASSLLGPADTQYF.

This chain uses TRBV25-1 with TRBJ2-5; weak D call: TRBD1 (6 bases). Germline V gene sequence: CDR1 MGHDK, CDR2 SYGVNS. Trimming shortened V by 4 bases and J by 5 bases, and 11 bases separated the two germline ends. CDR3 length equals 13 residues. CDR3 DNA: TGTGCCAGCAGTGTCACAGGGCGGGAGACCCAGTACTTC. It codes for CASSVTGRETQYF.

The DNA of the CDR3 is TGTGCCAGCAGTCTTCCAGGGGCGAACACCATATATTTT. It is translated as CASSLPGANTIYF. This chain uses TRBV6-5 with TRBJ1-3, with D maybe TRBD1 (6 bases). The germline V and J ends were trimmed by 5 bases and 7 bases, with 12 bases remaining between them. Germline V lookup: CDR1 MNHEY, CDR2 SVGAGI. The CDR3 length is 13 residues.

This clone was picked up a small number of times. CDR3 bases: TGTGCCAGCAGCCCCCGGAGGGTAGCGGGAGGGCCCCCCGAAGAGACCCAGTACTTC. The encoded protein is CASSPRRVAGGPPEETQYF. The V gene is TRBV9, the J gene TRBJ2-5; 11 bases agree with TRBD2. The germline V gene encodes CDR1 SGDLS and CDR2 YYNGEE. The CDR3 contains 19 residues. Unmatched junction bases numbered 17, after V lost 4 bases and J lost 3 bases.

The chain recombines TRBV4-1 with TRBJ2-1, with D hard to call. Germline CDR1 MGHRA, CDR2 YSYEKL. The ends were cut back, 0 bases at V and 5 bases at J, with 5 bases in the middle. The CDR3 is made up of 13 amino acids. CDR3 sequence: CASSQEPNNEQFF. In DNA form, the CDR3 reads TGCGCCAGCAGCCAAGAGCCCAACAATGAGCAGTTCTTC.